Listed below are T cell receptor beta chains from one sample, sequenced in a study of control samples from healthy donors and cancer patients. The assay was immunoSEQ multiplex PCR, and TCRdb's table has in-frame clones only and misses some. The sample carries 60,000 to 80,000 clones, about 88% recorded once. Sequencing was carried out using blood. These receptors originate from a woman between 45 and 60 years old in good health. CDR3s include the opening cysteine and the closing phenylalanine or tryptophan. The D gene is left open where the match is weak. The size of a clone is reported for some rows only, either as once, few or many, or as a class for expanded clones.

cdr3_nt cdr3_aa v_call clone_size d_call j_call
TGTGCCAGCAGCTTGGGGGGGTGGAGGGAAAACATTCAGTACTTC CASSLGGWRENIQYF TRBV7-8 NA TRBD2 TRBJ2-4
TGTGCCAGCCAGTCGACGGACTATGGCTACACCTTC CASQSTDYGYTF TRBV18 NA NA TRBJ1-2
TGTGCCACGGGACGCGGGAATGAAAAACTGTTTTTT CATGRGNEKLFF TRBV4-2 NA NA TRBJ1-4
TGTGCCAGCAAACTTACAGGTAGCACAGATACGCAGTATTTT CASKLTGSTDTQYF TRBV6-5 NA NA TRBJ2-3
TGTGCCAGCAGCCAAGGGAGCGGGAGCTCCTACGAGCAGTACTTC CASSQGSGSSYEQYF TRBV14 NA TRBD2 TRBJ2-7
TGTGCCAGCAGTCCACAAGGGACACTGTACAATGAGCAGTTCTTC CASSPQGTLYNEQFF TRBV28 NA NA TRBJ2-1
TGTGCCAGTAGTCCATTCCCCCGCAATGAGCAGTTCTTC CASSPFPRNEQFF TRBV19 once NA TRBJ2-1
TGTGCCAGCAGTTGGACAGGGGCAGGTGGCTACACCTTC CASSWTGAGGYTF TRBV6-5 NA TRBD1 TRBJ1-2
TGTGCCAGCAGGCGGACAGGGGGCGACTATGGCTACACCTTC CASRRTGGDYGYTF TRBV6-5 NA TRBD1 TRBJ1-2
TGTGCCAGCAGCCATACAGGGGGAGACGAGCAGTACTTC CASSHTGGDEQYF TRBV11-1 NA TRBD1 TRBJ2-7
TGCAGCGTCGCATCACTAGCGGGGGGCACCGGGGAGCTGTTTTTT CSVASLAGGTGELFF TRBV29-1 NA TRBD2 TRBJ2-2
TGTGCCAGCAGCTTGGAGGGTTCGCCCCTCCACTTT CASSLEGSPLHF TRBV5-6 NA NA TRBJ1-6
TGTGCCAGCAGCTTAGCTGCTAGCGGTATGGGGACAGATACGCAGTATTTT CASSLAASGMGTDTQYF TRBV7-2 NA TRBD2 TRBJ2-3
TGTGCCAGCAGTTTTGACAGGGGGCGGGGTAGGGATCAGCCCCAGCATTTT CASSFDRGRGRDQPQHF TRBV28 once TRBD1 TRBJ1-5
TGCGCCAGCAGCTCCACAGGGAAACCTGAAGCTTTCTTT CASSSTGKPEAFF TRBV5-1 once NA TRBJ1-1
TGTGCCAGCAGTGTAGCGGGAGGGCCCGGCTCGCAGTATTTT CASSVAGGPGSQYF TRBV6-1 once TRBD2 TRBJ2-3
TGCGCCAGCAGGCGAACCCGGGACAGTAAAGAGACCCAGTACTTC CASRRTRDSKETQYF TRBV4-1 NA TRBD1 TRBJ2-5
TGTGCCAGCAGACCTGGGGGAACTGGCTACACCTTC CASRPGGTGYTF TRBV28 NA NA TRBJ1-2
TGTGCCAGCAGTGGGACAGGGGGTGCGAGCACCGGGGAGCTGTTTTTT CASSGTGGASTGELFF TRBV2 NA TRBD1 TRBJ2-2
TGCGCCAGCAGCCAAGATGGAGACAGGCTTCATAGCAATCAGCCCCAGCATTTT CASSQDGDRLHSNQPQHF TRBV4-1 NA NA TRBJ1-5
TGTGCCAGCAGCGCGACTAGCGTTTTGTTCTTC CASSATSVLFF TRBV5-4 few TRBD2 TRBJ2-1
TGCAGCGTTGAAGAAAGCGGGGCCTCCGGGGAGCTGTTTTTT CSVEESGASGELFF TRBV29-1 NA TRBD2 TRBJ2-2
TGCAGCGTTGATAGGGGGGAAGAGACCCAGTACTTC CSVDRGEETQYF TRBV29-1 NA NA TRBJ2-5
TGCAGCGTTGAGGTCGGGAGCAATGAGCAGTTCTTC CSVEVGSNEQFF TRBV29-1 once NA TRBJ2-1
TGTGCCAGCAGCCCCGACCCCCAGGGTGAGCAGTTCTTC CASSPDPQGEQFF TRBV7-3 NA NA TRBJ2-1
TGTGCCAGCTCACCACTCTTTGCTGGAGAAGCTTTCTTT CASSPLFAGEAFF TRBV18 few NA TRBJ1-1
TGTGCCAGCAGACCGACAGGTGACTATGCGGGCTACACCTTC CASRPTGDYAGYTF TRBV5-6 NA NA TRBJ1-2
TGTGCCATCAGTAGGGACAGCAATTCACCCCTCCACTTT CAISRDSNSPLHF TRBV10-3 NA TRBD1 TRBJ1-6
TGTGCCAGCAGCGCAAATCGGGGCTCCTACAATGAGCAGTTCTTC CASSANRGSYNEQFF TRBV6-5 NA NA TRBJ2-1
TGTGCCTGGAGTTCCCAAGGCTACGGGCGGGATGAGCAGTTCTTC CAWSSQGYGRDEQFF TRBV30 NA NA TRBJ2-1
TGTGCCAGCAGCCGACGGACAGGGAGAGGGACTGAAGCTTTCTTT CASSRRTGRGTEAFF TRBV14 once TRBD1 TRBJ1-1
TGTGCCAGCAGTAAATCGTCCGCCGGCGCTTCGCAGTACTTC CASSKSSAGASQYF TRBV6-2/TRBV6-3 few NA TRBJ2-7
TGTGCCAGCAGCTTATCGGGAGGGAGCACCGGGGAGCTGTTTTTT CASSLSGGSTGELFF TRBV7-2 once TRBD2 TRBJ2-2